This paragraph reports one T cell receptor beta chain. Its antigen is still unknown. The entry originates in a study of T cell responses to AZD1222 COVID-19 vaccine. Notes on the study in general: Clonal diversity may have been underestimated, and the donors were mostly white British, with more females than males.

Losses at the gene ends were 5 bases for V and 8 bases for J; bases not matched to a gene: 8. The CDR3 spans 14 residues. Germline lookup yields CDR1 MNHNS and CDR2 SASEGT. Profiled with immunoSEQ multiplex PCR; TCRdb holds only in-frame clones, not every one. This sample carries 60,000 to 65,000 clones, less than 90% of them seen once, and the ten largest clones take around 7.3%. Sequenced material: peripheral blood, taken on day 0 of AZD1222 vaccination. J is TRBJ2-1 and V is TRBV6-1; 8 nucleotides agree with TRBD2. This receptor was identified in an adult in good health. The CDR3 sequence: CASSLQAGADEQFF. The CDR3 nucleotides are TGTGCCAGCAGTTTACAAGCGGGGGCGGATGAGCAGTTCTTC.